Presented here are 20 T cell receptor beta chains from one specimen sequenced in a study of glioma-infiltrating T cells. The iRepertoire nested amplicon-rescue multiplex PCR amplified TCR alpha and beta CDR3s from RNA. TCRdb re-called the multiplex PCR reads through MiXCR, storing one row per CDR3 protein. The table shows roughly 200,000 distinct CDR3 sequences, with approximately 30% occurring only once. What was sequenced was glioma tissue, nonneoplastic brain tissue, or PBMCs (not recorded which). These receptors were obtained from a human donor with low-grade glioma or glioblastoma, undergoing nonglioma brain surgery, or in good health (not recorded which).

Ten or more counts support this clonotype. The CDR3 spells CSASLTSGFRETQYF. CDR3 DNA: TGCAGTGCTAGTCTGACTAGCGGGTTTCGAGAGACCCAGTACTTC. The chain recombines TRBV20-1 with TRBJ2-5, with 10 bases aligning to TRBD2. Germline V CDR1 and CDR2: DFQATT, SNEGSKA (reference sequence). Losses at the gene ends were 3 bases for V and 4 bases for J; bases not matched to a gene: 8. The CDR3 extends over 15 amino acids.

This clonotype has at least ten counts. This chain connects TRBV28 to TRBJ2-7, with 8 nucleotides matching TRBD1. In germline, CDR1 is MDHEN, CDR2 SYDVKM. The V gene end was trimmed by 8 bases and the J gene end by 6 bases; junction bases not matched to a gene: 9. The CDR3 has 13 amino acids. In DNA form, the CDR3 reads TGTGCCAGCTTAAAATCAGGGGGCTGCGAGCAGTACTTC. Translated: CASLKSGGCEQYF.

With respect to this clonotype: A much larger clone differs from this one at a single base, so this may be a read error. The CDR3 DNA is TGTGCCAGCAGACGGAACCCCTCTCCACCCCTCCACTTT. It encodes CASRRNPSPPLHF. The J gene is TRBJ1-6, the V gene TRBV11-1; D is uncertain. CDR1 and CDR2 (germline): SGHAT, FQDESV (reference sequence). This CDR3 is 13 amino acids long. V was clipped by 6 bases and J by 11 bases, with 14 bases between them.

The J gene is TRBJ1-2, the V gene TRBV12-3 or TRBV12-4, with D possibly matching TRBD1 (5 bases). This CDR3 spans 16 amino acids. Trimming left V 2 bases short and J 5 bases short, with 18 bases between. Written as DNA, the CDR3 is TGTGCCAGCAGTTTACGGGGCGCCGTCGCCCGTTATGGCTACACCTTC. This translates into CASSLRGAVARYGYTF.

The rearrangement joins TRBV19 to TRBJ2-7; D remains ambiguous. Germline V gene lookup returns CDR1 LNHDA and CDR2 SQIVND (reference sequence). The CDR3 is 14 amino acids. Deletions cut 5 bases from V and 3 bases from J, with 14 bases between. The CDR3 sequence is CASSADNLGYEQYF. CDR3 bases: TGTGCCAGTAGTGCTGACAACTTGGGCTACGAGCAGTACTTC.

This clonotype was recorded at least ten times. The CDR3 region has the DNA TGCAGTGCCCTTCCAGCGGACAGGGGTCTACCGCCCCAGCATTTT. Translated, it gives CSALPADRGLPPQHF. The chain couples TRBV20-1 to TRBJ1-5; 9 positions agree with TRBD1. The germline V gene has CDR1 DFQATT and CDR2 SNEGSKA (reference sequence). CDR3 length: 15 residues. The junction had 15 bases not matched to a gene; V was cut back by 6 bases and J by 9 bases.

The rearrangement joins TRBV7-3 to TRBJ2-1; possible D gene TRBD1, 5 bases. CDR1 is SGHTA, CDR2 FQGTGA, per germline. The CDR3 is made up of 11 amino acids. V was cut by 6 bases and J by 9 bases, with 9 bases left in between. The CDR3 DNA sequence: TGTGCCAGCAGGGGAAGGGGTGAGCAGTTCTTC. This gives the protein CASRGRGEQFF. Combining the CDR3 with reference TRBV7-3 and TRBJ2-1 gives the whole variable domain GAGVSQTPSNKVTEKGKYVELRCDPISGHTALYWYRQSLGQGPEFLIYFQGTGAADDSGLPNDRFFAVRPEGSVSTLKIQRTERGDSAVYLCASRGRGEQFFGPGTRLTVL.

This clonotype was picked up many times. V gene TRBV6-2 or TRBV6-3 combines with J gene TRBJ2-7; perhaps TRBD1 as D (5 bases). The CDR3 extends over 16 amino acids. CDR1 is MNHEY, CDR2 SVGEGT, per germline. Trimming pared 2 bases from V and 0 bases from J, leaving 14 bases between. This CDR3 is CASSYVFQGFSYEQYF. The DNA of the CDR3 is TGTGCCAGCAGTTACGTCTTCCAGGGTTTCTCCTACGAGCAGTACTTC.

This clonotype was observed at least ten times. J is TRBJ2-3 and V is TRBV7-2; 7 nucleotides line up with TRBD2. CDR1 and CDR2 (germline): SGHTA, FQGNSA. V lost 7 bases to trimming and J lost 1 base; unmatched junction nucleotides: 11. The CDR3 totals 16 residues. The CDR3 protein is CASTANQRDRTDTQYF. CDR3 DNA sequence: TGTGCCAGCACCGCAAACCAGCGGGATCGCACAGATACGCAGTATTTT.

This clonotype appeared a few times. The chain carries TRBV5-1 and TRBJ1-3; weak D call: TRBD1 (6 bases). CDR1 and CDR2 (germline): SGHRS, YFSETQ. The CDR3 covers 15 residues. V lost 1 base and J lost 0, with 8 bases in between. The CDR3 loop is CASSLSGASGNTIYF. CDR3 nucleotide sequence: TGCGCCAGCAGCTTGTCGGGGGCCTCTGGAAACACCATATATTTT.

To note about this clonotype: Since a much larger clone is just one base distant, this may be a read error. This rearrangement joins TRBV24-1 to TRBJ2-3; D is ambiguous. This CDR3 spans 14 amino acids. V was clipped by 10 bases and J by 1 base, with 14 bases between them. CDR1 is KGHDR and CDR2 is SFDVKD in the germline V gene. CDR3 sequence reads: CATMGSSGTDTQYF. The CDR3 nucleotides are TGTGCCACAATGGGCTCCTCTGGCACAGATACGCAGTATTTT.

Turning to this clonotype: With a much larger clone just one base away, this may be a read error. This chain uses TRBV29-1 with TRBJ2-1, with TRBD2 as a possible D gene (5 bases). The CDR3 covers 13 residues. Germline-derived CDR1 and CDR2 are SQVTM and ANQGSEA. The CDR3 spells CSVDGGFGNEQLF. The CDR3 DNA sequence: TGCAGCGTTGACGGCGGGTTTGGCAATGAGCAGCTCTTC.

This clonotype was counted once. This may be a read error, as it is one base from a much larger clone. The chain has TRBV10-3 and TRBJ2-3, with unresolved D. The germline gives CDR1 ENHRY, CDR2 SYGVKD. The CDR3 has 15 amino acids. CDR3 DNA: TGTGCCATCAGTGAGACGGCGGTTAGCACAGATAAGCAGTATTTT. Translated: CAISETAVSTDKQYF.

There are many counts of this clonotype. This chain connects TRBV6-2 or TRBV6-3 to TRBJ1-5; D call uncertain. From germline, CDR1 is MNHEY and CDR2 SVGEGT. The CDR3 runs 14 residues. The V gene lost 4 bases and the J gene lost 7 bases, with 14 bases spanning the gap. In nucleotides, the CDR3 is TGTGCCAGCAGTTTCGGATTAACTGGGCAGCCCCAGCATTTT. Translating it yields CASSFGLTGQPQHF.

As to this clonotype: A much larger clone lies one base from this, so it may be a read error. The rearrangement links TRBV7-9 to TRBJ2-7; D not resolved. There are 13 residues in the CDR3. CDR1 SEHNR and CDR2 FQNEAQ come from the germline V gene (reference sequence). This CDR3 is CASSPRSSYEHYF. The CDR3 DNA reads TGTGCCAGCAGCCCTCGTAGCTCCTACGAGCACTACTTC.

On this clonotype itself: A clone one base away is much larger, so this may be a read error. This sequence joins TRBV27 and TRBJ2-1; D is possibly TRBD2 (5 bases). This CDR3 has 12 residues. V shed 4 bases and J shed 8 bases, with 9 bases lying between them. Germline assignment: CDR1 MNHEY and CDR2 SMNVEV (reference sequence). The CDR3 nucleotides are TGTGCCAGCAGTTCCCCTAGCCATGAGCAGTTCTTC. Its protein product is CASSSPSHEQFF.

Regarding this clonotype: A much bigger clone sits one base away, suggesting this may be a read error. The rearrangement links TRBV28 to TRBJ2-7; D remains ambiguous. The CDR3 sequence is 13 residues long. The V gene's germline CDR1 is MDHEN and CDR2 SYDVKM. DNA of the CDR3: TGTGCCAGCAAACTGACAAATTCCTACGGGCAGTACTTC. This sequence encodes CASKLTNSYGQYF. The complete variable domain, with remaining parts taken from reference TRBV28 and TRBJ2-7, reads DVKVTQSSRYLVKRTGEKVFLECVQDMDHENMFWYRQDPGLGLRLIYFSYDVKMKEKGDIPEGYSVSREKKERFSLILESASTNQTSMYLCASKLTNSYGQYFGPGTRLTVT.

This clonotype was counted at least ten times. This chain connects TRBV5-1 to TRBJ2-1; 10 bases map to TRBD2. The V and J ends lost 0 bases and 1 base, in that order; junction bases with no gene match: 1. The CDR3 is 16 amino acids. The V gene's germline CDR1 is SGHRS and CDR2 YFSETQ. This CDR3 is CASSLELAGSYNEQFF. In DNA, the CDR3 is TGCGCCAGCAGCTTGGAACTAGCGGGATCCTACAATGAGCAGTTCTTC.

This clonotype has ten or more counts. Germline and junction disagree at one end, which may indicate a read error. This chain uses TRBV6-1 with TRBJ1-2, with 9 bases lining up with TRBD1. Germline loops: CDR1 MNHNS, CDR2 SASEGT. CDR3 size: 13 residues. The CDR3 DNA reads TGTGCCAGCAGTCCCGTCTGGGGACAGGGTGGTGTCTTC. It specifies CASSPVWGQGGVF.

The V and J genes are TRBV7-3 and TRBJ2-2; D gene ambiguous. The CDR3 covers 13 residues. Germline V gene data show CDR1 as SGHTA and CDR2 as FQGTGA. V lost 5 bases and J lost 4, with 8 bases in between. The CDR3, as DNA: TGTGCCAGCAGCCGAGTGGGCACCGGGGAGCTGTTTTTT. It is translated as CASSRVGTGELFF.